This T cell receptor (beta chain) was sequenced in a study of CD8 T cells in ankylosing spondylitis. Points on this clonotype: No antigen is known for it.

TCR beta libraries were made by quantitative 5'-RACE with molecular barcodes. Using its own MiXCR run on the 5' RACE reads, TCRdb lists one record per CDR3 protein. The sample yields about 160,000 distinct CDR3 sequences, about 16% seen once. Study-level results: The authors found the disease-linked clones to be CD8+ and relatively rare in peripheral blood. Disease-linked clones were reportedly significantly enriched in matched ankylosing spondylitis synovial fluid. Past studies reported some motif variants in reactive arthritis synovial fluid and blood.

The CDR3 is 16 amino acids. Germline CDR1 MGHRA, CDR2 YSYEKL. V was cut by 0 bases and J by 0 bases, with 11 bases left in between. The clonotype originates from a male donor with ankylosing spondylitis or in good health (not recorded which). J is TRBJ1-2 and V is TRBV4-1; no clear D gene. Sequencing input: blood, either unsorted or a sorted T cell fraction (not recorded which). DNA for the CDR3: TGCGCCAGCAGCCAAGATCGTGCAGAGCCTAACTATGGCTACACCTTC. Translation: CASSQDRAEPNYGYTF.